The 13 T cell receptor beta chains presented below share a single source sample, sequenced in a study of metastatic and nonmetastatic thyroid tumors. TCRdb reassembled clones from the PCR reads with MiXCR. This sample has tens of thousands of clones, with around a quarter found just once. Until they underwent thyroid surgery, no patient had received any treatment. The sequenced material came from blood. The receptors were sampled from a female donor with papillary thyroid cancer or a benign thyroid nodule (not recorded which). Some clones in this sample may be carry-over from other donors' samples.

The sample holds many counts of this clone. The rearrangement uses TRBV9 and TRBJ2-7; no reliable D call. The CDR3 loop spans 16 amino acids. Germline CDR1 and CDR2: SGDLS and YYNGEE. V lost 2 bases to trimming and J lost 5 bases, with 20 bases between them. DNA for the CDR3: TGTGCCAGCAGCGTTAGTCCAGACCTCGTCACCAACGAGCAGTACTTC. Its translation: CASSVSPDLVTNEQYF.

In this sample, this clone turned up many times. The chain has TRBV11-2 and TRBJ2-1, with unresolved D. Germline CDR1 and CDR2: SGHAT and FQNNGV. The CDR3 extends over 13 amino acids. The V end was cut by 0 bases, the J end by 3 bases, with 3 bases between. The CDR3 sequence: CASSLELYNEQFF. The CDR3 DNA follows: TGTGCCAGCAGCTTAGAACTCTACAATGAGCAGTTCTTC.

This clone was picked up many times. Other nucleotide sequences in the sample specify the same CDR3. The chain couples TRBV3-1 to TRBJ1-4, with a tentative D call TRBD1 (6 bases). V lost 2 bases and J lost 7, with 17 bases in between. CDR3 size: 16 residues. The germline V gene encodes CDR1 LGHDT and CDR2 YNNKEL (reference sequence). CDR3 residues: CASSQKGRQVGEKLFF. CDR3 nucleotides: TGTGCCAGCAGCCAAAAAGGTCGACAGGTCGGTGAAAAACTGTTTTTT.

This clone was observed at least ten times. The chain's CDR3 is CASSLGLAGGLSSTDTQYF. CDR3 bases: TGTGCCAGCAGCTTAGGACTAGCGGGAGGGCTCTCTAGCACAGATACGCAGTATTTT. The chain carries TRBV11-3 and TRBJ2-3; TRBD2 matches at 14 bases. The CDR3 runs to 19 residues. The germline V gene has CDR1 SGHNT and CDR2 YENEEA. Unmatched junction bases numbered 6, after V lost 1 base and J lost 0 bases.

This clone was seen at least ten times. The chain carries TRBV7-8 and TRBJ2-6, with a possible D match to TRBD1 (5 bases). The CDR3 runs 15 residues. Trimming took off 4 bases at V and 4 bases at J, with 11 bases between the two ends. Per the germline V gene, CDR1 is SGHVS and CDR2 is FQNEAQ. This chain's CDR3 is CASSSQGAGANVLTF. For the CDR3, the DNA is TGTGCCAGCAGCTCGCAGGGTGCCGGGGCCAACGTCCTGACTTTC.

This clone came up many times. The chain carries TRBV5-1 and TRBJ2-6, with 7 bases lining up with TRBD1. The germline V gene encodes CDR1 SGHRS and CDR2 YFSETQ. The CDR3 is made up of 17 amino acids. The V gene end was trimmed by 1 base and the J gene end by 0 bases; junction bases not matched to a gene: 4. CDR3 residues: CASSLNRGNSGANVLTF. In DNA, the CDR3 is TGCGCCAGCAGCTTGAACAGGGGAAACTCTGGGGCCAACGTCCTGACTTTC.

The chain employs TRBV2 and TRBJ2-1; no definite D call. This CDR3 has 15 amino acids. The V and J ends lost 5 bases and 12 bases respectively, with 23 bases between them. Germline V CDR1 and CDR2: SNHLY, FYNNEI. The DNA of the CDR3 is TGTGCCAGCAGTATATCTGGCGTGAGTTGCTATGGGCAGTTCTTC. Translating gives CASSISGVSCYGQFF.

This clone was detected many times. The chain links TRBV7-9 to TRBJ1-6, with a possible D match to TRBD1 (6 bases). Trimming shortened V by 4 bases and J by 7 bases, and 14 bases separated the two germline ends. This CDR3 comprises 15 residues. Per the germline V gene, CDR1 is SEHNR and CDR2 is FQNEAQ (reference sequence). CDR3 bases: TGTGCCAGCAGCTCCGGGGGGGCAAGAAATTCACCCCTCCACTTT. This gives the protein CASSSGGARNSPLHF.

By proportion, this clone is medium-sized (0.01 to 0.1%). The chain recombines TRBV12-3 or TRBV12-4 with TRBJ2-1; 12 nucleotides align to TRBD1. CDR3 size: 15 residues. Losses at the gene ends were 4 bases for V and 7 bases for J; bases not matched to a gene: 5. The CDR3 coding sequence is TGTGCCAGCAGTTCGCCGGGACAGGGGGCAAATGAGCAGTTCTTC. It encodes CASSSPGQGANEQFF.

This clone was detected only a few times. The V and J genes are TRBV6-1 and TRBJ1-5; D not certain. CDR1 MNHNS and CDR2 SASEGT come from the germline V gene. This CDR3 is built from 16 residues. V lost 0 bases to trimming and J lost 3 bases, with 12 bases between them. CDR3 loop: CASSEARRVFNQPQHF. CDR3 sequence (DNA): TGTGCCAGCAGTGAAGCGAGACGGGTATTCAATCAGCCCCAGCATTTT.

By its share, this clone is medium-sized (0.01 to 0.1%). This chain uses TRBV25-1 with TRBJ2-7; 10 bases align to TRBD1. V shed 1 base, J shed 7 bases, and the junction held 7 bases outside the gene matches. This CDR3 comprises 15 residues. Germline values: CDR1 MGHDK, CDR2 SYGVNS. The CDR3 coding sequence is TGTGCCAGCAGTGAATGGGACAGGGGATGGTGGGAGCAGTACTTC. This sequence encodes CASSEWDRGWWEQYF.

The V call is TRBV6-1, the J call TRBJ1-2; D is unclear. CDR1 MNHNS and CDR2 SASEGT come from the germline V gene. The CDR3 has 15 residues. V lost 5 bases and J 5 bases, leaving 18 bases between the germline ends. The CDR3 protein is CASSIQWETQYGYTF. Written as DNA, the CDR3 is TGTGCCAGCAGTATACAGTGGGAGACCCAGTATGGCTACACCTTC.

The table lists this clone with a few counts. The chain uses TRBV6-1 and TRBJ2-7, with 11 bases aligning to TRBD1. There are 15 residues in the CDR3. Per germline, CDR1 MNHNS and CDR2 SASEGT. V was pared by 6 bases and J by 4 bases, with 8 bases of the junction left unmatched. CDR3 DNA sequence: TGTGCCAGCAGCCACGGGACAGGGGGGAAATACGAGCAGTACTTC. This gives the protein CASSHGTGGKYEQYF.